Described below is a single T cell receptor (beta chain) sequence and its context. The sample is drawn from a study of blood T cell repertoires in COVID-19. Study as a whole: COVID-19 samples collected from the United States, Italy and Spain covered acute and convalescent phases. The cDNA or gDNA used as material had been derived from T cells, B-cell-depleted T cells, or PBMCs.

The CDR3 sequence is 15 residues long. Trimming cost V 4 bases and J 6 bases, with 17 bases left between them. The germline V gene has CDR1 SGHRS and CDR2 YFSETQ. The repertoire was sequenced with immunoSEQ multiplex PCR; TCRdb's copy has only in-frame clones and lacks some. The sample contains about 41,000 clones, 85% to 90% of which appear only once. The clonotype comes from a man aged 40-50 years with COVID-19, enrolled during active disease. The specimen was peripheral blood. This chain uses TRBV5-1 with TRBJ1-5; D may be TRBD1 (5 bases). The CDR3 loop is CASSTPYRYSQPQHF. The CDR3 coding sequence is TGCGCCAGCAGCACTCCATACAGGTACAGTCAGCCCCAGCATTTT.